The rows below give T cell receptor beta chains drawn from one sample of a study of blood T cell repertoires in COVID-19. Here immunoSEQ multiplex PCR was the method, and the copy in TCRdb shows in-frame clones only, minus some. The data hold more than 45,000 clones, with about four fifths observed a single time. Sequenced input: peripheral blood. Every receptor here comes from a man older than 75 with COVID-19, enrolled during active disease. Each CDR3 is given with its conserved first and last residue. Each record gives: CDR3 DNA, CDR3 protein, D gene, J gene, clone size, V gene. The D gene is left open where the match is weak. Size values are once, few and many counts, or a class for expanded clones, and some rows have none.

CDR3nt: TGTGCCAGCAGCCCTAGGCAGGGGGACGCGGGGATAGAGACCCAGTACTTC
CDR3aa: CASSPRQGDAGIETQYF
d_gene: .
j_gene: TRBJ2-5
abundance: .
v_gene: TRBV7-9

CDR3nt: TGTGCCAGCAGTCGCGGACAGGGGGTCTCTCCGAACACCGGGGAGCTGTTTTTT
CDR3aa: CASSRGQGVSPNTGELFF
d_gene: TRBD1
j_gene: TRBJ2-2
abundance: .
v_gene: TRBV5-6

CDR3nt: TGTGCCAGCAGCTTGGCCAGCGGGAGTTACAATGAGCAGTTCTTC
CDR3aa: CASSLASGSYNEQFF
d_gene: TRBD2
j_gene: TRBJ2-1
abundance: .
v_gene: TRBV5-4

CDR3nt: TGTGCCAGCAGTATCGGGACTTCAACCTACAATGAGCAGTTCTTC
CDR3aa: CASSIGTSTYNEQFF
d_gene: .
j_gene: TRBJ2-1
abundance: few
v_gene: TRBV25-1

CDR3nt: TGTGCCACCAGTGACCCTAGCTTTGGTGTGAGAAATGAGCAGTTCTTC
CDR3aa: CATSDPSFGVRNEQFF
d_gene: .
j_gene: TRBJ2-1
abundance: .
v_gene: TRBV24-1

CDR3nt: TGTGCCAGCAGCCCCGTGACAGGGCTGACTGAAGCTTTCTTT
CDR3aa: CASSPVTGLTEAFF
d_gene: TRBD1
j_gene: TRBJ1-1
abundance: .
v_gene: TRBV5-4

CDR3nt: TGTGCCAGCGCGAGCAGGATTGAGCAGCCCCAGCATTTT
CDR3aa: CASASRIEQPQHF
d_gene: .
j_gene: TRBJ1-5
abundance: few
v_gene: TRBV2

CDR3nt: TGTGCCAGCAGCCCCACCCGACAGGGGGAAGCTTTCTTT
CDR3aa: CASSPTRQGEAFF
d_gene: TRBD1
j_gene: TRBJ1-1
abundance: .
v_gene: TRBV6-5

CDR3nt: TGTGCCAGCGGGACAGGGACGGGCACTGAAGCTTTCTTT
CDR3aa: CASGTGTGTEAFF
d_gene: TRBD1
j_gene: TRBJ1-1
abundance: few
v_gene: TRBV28

CDR3nt: TGTGCCAGTAGTATAGAAGCGACAGGGGCTTTGAACACTGAAGCTTTCTTT
CDR3aa: CASSIEATGALNTEAFF
d_gene: TRBD1
j_gene: TRBJ1-1
abundance: .
v_gene: TRBV19

CDR3nt: TGTGCCACCAGCTCGGGGAACTATGGCTACACCTTC
CDR3aa: CATSSGNYGYTF
d_gene: .
j_gene: TRBJ1-2
abundance: .
v_gene: TRBV15

CDR3nt: TGTGCCACCAGCCGTAGATACGGGGCCAACGTCCTGACTTTC
CDR3aa: CATSRRYGANVLTF
d_gene: .
j_gene: TRBJ2-6
abundance: .
v_gene: TRBV24-1

CDR3nt: TGCGCCAGCAGCTTGGGGGCGGGAAACACTGAAGCTTTCTTT
CDR3aa: CASSLGAGNTEAFF
d_gene: .
j_gene: TRBJ1-1
abundance: .
v_gene: TRBV5-1

CDR3nt: TGCGCCAGCACCTGGGGCGGACAGCGGGGAGAGACCCAGTACTTC
CDR3aa: CASTWGGQRGETQYF
d_gene: .
j_gene: TRBJ2-5
abundance: .
v_gene: TRBV5-1

CDR3nt: TGCGCCAGCAGCCAAGAGGGCGGGAGGGCCACCGGGGAGCTGTTTTTT
CDR3aa: CASSQEGGRATGELFF
d_gene: TRBD2
j_gene: TRBJ2-2
abundance: .
v_gene: TRBV4-3

CDR3nt: TGTGCCAGCAGTTACCGACAGGGATCTAATGAAAAACTGTTTTTT
CDR3aa: CASSYRQGSNEKLFF
d_gene: TRBD1
j_gene: TRBJ1-4
abundance: .
v_gene: TRBV6-2/TRBV6-3

CDR3nt: TGTGCCATCAGGGACAGGGGCGCCGGGGACACTGAAGCTTTCTTT
CDR3aa: CAIRDRGAGDTEAFF
d_gene: TRBD1
j_gene: TRBJ1-1
abundance: .
v_gene: TRBV10-3

CDR3nt: TGTGCCATCAGTGATCCAAACCACCGGGACAGGGGCGGCGGGGAGCTGTTTTTT
CDR3aa: CAISDPNHRDRGGGELFF
d_gene: TRBD1
j_gene: TRBJ2-2
abundance: .
v_gene: TRBV10-3

CDR3nt: TGTGCCAGCAGGACCGGGACAGGGTACAATGAGCAGTTCTTC
CDR3aa: CASRTGTGYNEQFF
d_gene: TRBD1
j_gene: TRBJ2-1
abundance: .
v_gene: TRBV6-5

CDR3nt: TGTGCCAGCAGCTTAAACACCCCTAGAAGGGGTAGCACAGATACGCAGTATTTT
CDR3aa: CASSLNTPRRGSTDTQYF
d_gene: .
j_gene: TRBJ2-3
abundance: .
v_gene: TRBV7-6

CDR3nt: TGTGCCAGCAAGTCAGCCGGGACAGGGGGGGCTGAAGCTTTCTTT
CDR3aa: CASKSAGTGGAEAFF
d_gene: TRBD1
j_gene: TRBJ1-1
abundance: .
v_gene: TRBV6-5

CDR3nt: TGTGCCAGCAGCTTGGCCGGCAGGGAGGGTGAAAAACTGTTTTTT
CDR3aa: CASSLAGREGEKLFF
d_gene: .
j_gene: TRBJ1-4
abundance: .
v_gene: TRBV5-6

CDR3nt: TGCAGCACCGGGAGGGGGATGACCTACAATGAGCAGTTCTTC
CDR3aa: CSTGRGMTYNEQFF
d_gene: TRBD2
j_gene: TRBJ2-1
abundance: once
v_gene: TRBV29-1

CDR3nt: TGTGCCACCAGTGATTTGCGTTCCGGGGTCGAGCAGTACTTC
CDR3aa: CATSDLRSGVEQYF
d_gene: .
j_gene: TRBJ2-7
abundance: .
v_gene: TRBV24-1

CDR3nt: TGTGCCACCACCCGAGGGGGGGGCACAGATACGCAGTATTTT
CDR3aa: CATTRGGGTDTQYF
d_gene: .
j_gene: TRBJ2-3
abundance: .
v_gene: TRBV15

CDR3nt: TGTGCCGGTTCTGTCAGGGGGGCCGAGCAGTACTTC
CDR3aa: CAGSVRGAEQYF
d_gene: .
j_gene: TRBJ2-7
abundance: .
v_gene: TRBV2

CDR3nt: TGTGCCAGCAGTTACGAAAAAACGACAGGCTACTCTGGAAACACCATATATTTT
CDR3aa: CASSYEKTTGYSGNTIYF
d_gene: .
j_gene: TRBJ1-3
abundance: .
v_gene: TRBV6-2/TRBV6-3

CDR3nt: TGTGCCAGCAGCTCGGGTTCGTCGGAAGATACGCAGTATTTT
CDR3aa: CASSSGSSEDTQYF
d_gene: .
j_gene: TRBJ2-3
abundance: .
v_gene: TRBV7-3

CDR3nt: TGTGCCAGCAGCTTGGGACAGCGAACTGAAGCTTTCTTT
CDR3aa: CASSLGQRTEAFF
d_gene: .
j_gene: TRBJ1-1
abundance: .
v_gene: TRBV5-5

CDR3nt: TGTGCCAGCAGCCTCGGACTAGCGGGTTTTATGGATGAGCAGTTCTTC
CDR3aa: CASSLGLAGFMDEQFF
d_gene: TRBD2
j_gene: TRBJ2-1
abundance: .
v_gene: TRBV11-2

CDR3nt: TGTGCCAGTAGTTCCGAGGGGGTCTCCCTCGAGCAGTACTTC
CDR3aa: CASSSEGVSLEQYF
d_gene: .
j_gene: TRBJ2-7
abundance: .
v_gene: TRBV19

CDR3nt: TGTGCCAGCAGTTACTCGCTAGCGGGGGGCTACAATGAGCAGTTCTTC
CDR3aa: CASSYSLAGGYNEQFF
d_gene: TRBD2
j_gene: TRBJ2-1
abundance: .
v_gene: TRBV6-5

CDR3nt: TGTGCCAGCAGTTATACAACCGGGACAGCTAATTCACCCCTCCACTTT
CDR3aa: CASSYTTGTANSPLHF
d_gene: TRBD1
j_gene: TRBJ1-6
abundance: .
v_gene: TRBV6-5